These T cell receptor beta chains were read from a single sample in a study of shared clonotypes between healthy human individuals. The protocol was immunoSEQ multiplex PCR, while the TCRdb copy is restricted to in-frame clones and leaves out a portion. The profile shows about 2.4 million clones, roughly 93% of them singletons. The sample consisted of naive CD4+ T cells from PBMCs. The receptors here all came from a man younger than 30 in good health. Some clones in this sample may be carry-over from other donors' samples. The CDR3 runs from the conserved cysteine through the conserved F or W. Fields, in order: D gene, J gene, V gene, clone size, CDR3 DNA, CDR3 protein. The D gene is left open where the match is weak. Where a row states a size, it is once, few, many or the class of an expanded clone; other rows omit it.

>TRBD1|TRBJ2-3|TRBV28|NA
TGTGCCAGCAGAGGGACAGGGGCCACAGATACGCAGTATTTT
CASRGTGATDTQYF
>TRBD1|TRBJ1-1|TRBV4-2|few
TGTGCCAGCAGCCTGAACAGGGGCGGACTCGTAGCTTTCTTT
CASSLNRGGLVAFF
>NA|TRBJ2-3|TRBV27|NA
TGTGCCAGCAGTTCCTTGGCTAGGGTGGGCACAGATACGCAGTATTTT
CASSSLARVGTDTQYF
>TRBD1|TRBJ2-7|TRBV27|NA
TGTGCCAGCAGATCCGGGACAGCCTTCTACGAGCAGTACTTC
CASRSGTAFYEQYF
>NA|TRBJ2-4|TRBV5-1|NA
TGCGCCAGCAGCTTGGGGGCAGGGACAGCCAAAAACATTCAGTACTTC
CASSLGAGTAKNIQYF
>NA|TRBJ1-2|TRBV7-2|NA
TGTGCCAGCAGCCGCAACAGTTTAGTAAACTATGGCTACACCTTC
CASSRNSLVNYGYTF
>NA|TRBJ1-2|TRBV6-6|NA
TGTGCCAGCAGTTATGGTCGGGGAGCGGGCTATGGCTACACCTTC
CASSYGRGAGYGYTF
>TRBD2|TRBJ2-1|TRBV5-4|NA
TGTGCCAGCAGCTTGGTAGGCGGGAGACGCGGTGAGCAGTTCTTC
CASSLVGGRRGEQFF
>TRBD2|TRBJ2-1|TRBV5-1|NA
TGCGCCAGCAGTTACCGGACTAGAGGAAATGAGCAGTTCTTC
CASSYRTRGNEQFF
>NA|TRBJ2-7|TRBV10-2|once
TGCGCCAGCAGTGAGTCGGGTTACTACGAGCAGTACTTC
CASSESGYYEQYF
>TRBD2|TRBJ2-7|TRBV5-4|NA
TGTGCCAGCAGCCTTACTCCCGGGACTAGCGGATACGAGCAGTACTTC
CASSLTPGTSGYEQYF
>NA|TRBJ2-7|TRBV6-1|NA
TGTGCCAGCAGAACAAGGACAGAACAATACGAGCAGTACTTC
CASRTRTEQYEQYF
>NA|TRBJ1-1|TRBV5-6|NA
TGTGCCAGCAGCTTGGTTCTTGCAGGGGAAGCTTTCTTT
CASSLVLAGEAFF
>TRBD2|TRBJ2-1|TRBV28|NA
TGTGCCAGCAGTGCCCCTAGCGGGAAGTCGAATGAGCAGTTCTTC
CASSAPSGKSNEQFF
>NA|TRBJ1-2|TRBV27|few
TGTGCCAGCAGTTCGGACAGACTAAACTATGGCTACACCTTC
CASSSDRLNYGYTF
>NA|TRBJ2-7|TRBV28|NA
TGTGCCAGCTACGGGGTCCCCCGGGGGGAGCAGTACTTC
CASYGVPRGEQYF
>NA|TRBJ2-5|TRBV6-5|NA
TGTGCCAGCAGTTACTCGACTCCGCAGGCGGGGGAGACCCAGTACTTC
CASSYSTPQAGETQYF
>TRBD1|TRBJ2-2|TRBV9|NA
TGTGCCAGCAGCGTAGGACAGGGGGACACCGGGGAGCTGTTTTTT
CASSVGQGDTGELFF
>NA|TRBJ1-2|TRBV28|NA
TGTGCCAGCAGTGTCCCGGGGGGGAGGTATGGCTACACCTTC
CASSVPGGRYGYTF
>NA|TRBJ2-6|TRBV5-1|NA
TGCGCCAGCGGGGGGAACTCTGGGGCCAACGTCCTGACTTTC
CASGGNSGANVLTF
>TRBD1|TRBJ2-7|TRBV5-8|NA
TGTGCCAGCAGCTTGGGACAGGGTGTCTACGAGCAGTACTTC
CASSLGQGVYEQYF
>NA|TRBJ1-3|TRBV19|NA
TGTGCCAGTAGTATCGGCGTTAGCATTTCTGGAAACACCATATATTTT
CASSIGVSISGNTIYF
>TRBD1|TRBJ2-7|TRBV5-8|NA
TGTGCCAGCAGGCGACCGGGACAGTACTCCTACGAGCAGTACTTC
CASRRPGQYSYEQYF
>TRBD2|TRBJ2-7|TRBV6-5|NA
TGTGCCAGCAGTACTACCGGGACTAACAGCGAGCAGTACTTC
CASSTTGTNSEQYF
>NA|TRBJ2-7|TRBV6-5|NA
TGTGCCAGCAGCCCCCTTGGAGCCTACGAGCAGTACTTC
CASSPLGAYEQYF
>NA|TRBJ2-1|TRBV5-8|NA
TGTGCCAGCAGCCTCCTAAACAATGAGCAGTTCTTC
CASSLLNNEQFF
>NA|TRBJ1-1|TRBV15|few
TGTGCCACCAGCAGAGATTGGGGATCGAACACTGAAGCTTTCTTT
CATSRDWGSNTEAFF
>NA|TRBJ1-2|TRBV5-8|NA
TGTGCCAGCAGGCGTGCGGGGCTCCAACCCGGCTACACCTTC
CASRRAGLQPGYTF
>NA|TRBJ2-1|TRBV9|once
TGTGCCAGCAGCCCTAGGGGCCCTTCCTACAATGAGCAGTTCTTC
CASSPRGPSYNEQFF
>NA|TRBJ2-3|TRBV7-2|NA
TGTGCCAGCAGTTCTCGGGACGTACGGGATGATACGCAGTATTTT
CASSSRDVRDDTQYF
>TRBD2|TRBJ2-5|TRBV5-1|once
TGCGCCAGCAGCTTGGCCGTCGCTAGCGGGAGGGTGTACCAAGAGACCCAGTACTTC
CASSLAVASGRVYQETQYF
>NA|TRBJ1-1|TRBV6-6|NA
TGTGCCAGCAGTTACATGGAGAGGGACACTGAAGCTTTCTTT
CASSYMERDTEAFF
>NA|TRBJ2-7|TRBV30|NA
TGTGCCTGGAGTGGTGAAGAGCAGTACTTC
CAWSGEEQYF
>NA|TRBJ2-1|TRBV7-3|NA
TGTGCCAGCAGCTTACTACAGCTGAGCTCCTACAATGAGCAGTTCTTC
CASSLLQLSSYNEQFF
>NA|TRBJ1-5|TRBV6-1|NA
TGTGCCAGCAGTGAACCCGCAGAAAAAACCGGGACGGCAGACCGGTCCCAGCATTTT
CASSEPAEKTGTADRSQHF
>TRBD1|TRBJ1-4|TRBV11-2|NA
TGTGCCAGCAGCTCCCTCATGGGACAGGGGGTCCTTCCGCGCGAAAAACTGTTTTTT
CASSSLMGQGVLPREKLFF
>TRBD1|TRBJ2-7|TRBV28|NA
TGTGCCAGCAGTTGGGTCTCAGGGGGCAGCTCCTACGAGCAGTACTTC
CASSWVSGGSSYEQYF
>TRBD1|TRBJ1-2|TRBV19|NA
TGTGCCATCTACAACCGGGACAGGGGGCGAGTTCCCTATGGCTACACCTTC
CAIYNRDRGRVPYGYTF
>NA|TRBJ2-2|TRBV5-1|NA
TGCGCCAGCAGCTGGGGCGGGAACACCGGGGAGCTGTTTTTT
CASSWGGNTGELFF
>NA|TRBJ1-1|TRBV7-2|NA
TGTGCCAGCAGCTTAAAGGGTCTGGCTTTCTTT
CASSLKGLAFF
>NA|TRBJ2-1|TRBV5-4|NA
TGTGCCAGCAGCCACAGGGCGAAGGACAATGAGCAGTTCTTC
CASSHRAKDNEQFF
>NA|TRBJ2-7|TRBV10-2|NA
TGCGCCAGCAGGCGGTTCGGAACTACCTACGAGCAGTACTTC
CASRRFGTTYEQYF